Below, 4 T cell receptor beta chains from the same sample are listed, as sequenced in a study of blood T cell repertoires in COVID-19. Generated by immunoSEQ multiplex PCR, the TCRdb table keeps only in-frame clones and is missing some. The sample contains some 66,000 clones, 70% to 90% of which appear only once. Material for sequencing was peripheral blood. These receptors all come from a human donor with active COVID-19. The donor label of this sample is uncertain.

This clone was observed a single time. This sequence joins TRBV19 and TRBJ2-3, with 8 bases that match TRBD1. CDR1 and CDR2 from the germline V gene are LNHDA and SQIVND (reference sequence). Germline trimming cut 6 bases from V and 3 bases from J; bases unmatched to any gene: 2. The CDR3 is 13 amino acids. Here the CDR3 DNA reads TGTGCCAGTAGGGACAGGGTAACAGATACGCAGTATTTT. It specifies CASRDRVTDTQYF.

The chain has TRBV4-1 and TRBJ1-3; D remains ambiguous. Deletions cut 2 bases from V and 2 bases from J, with 7 bases between. CDR1 and CDR2 from the germline V gene are MGHRA and YSYEKL. CDR3 length equals 14 residues. The CDR3 DNA follows: TGCGCCAGCAGCCAATTACTCACTGGAAACACCATATATTTT. Its translation is CASSQLLTGNTIYF.

The chain has TRBV7-2 and TRBJ1-2; D may be TRBD1 (5 bases). The V end was cut by 0 bases, the J end by 0 bases, with 11 bases between. The CDR3 contains 16 residues. Germline V gene data show CDR1 as SGHTA and CDR2 as FQGNSA. CDR3 nucleotides: TGTGCCAGCAGCTTAGCAGGGGCGCACCCTAACTATGGCTACACCTTC. Translated: CASSLAGAHPNYGYTF.

In this sample, this clone turned up once. This chain links TRBV19 with TRBJ1-2; D not resolved. CDR3 size: 13 residues. V shed 3 bases and J shed 4 bases, with 9 bases lying between them. The germline V gene encodes CDR1 LNHDA and CDR2 SQIVND (reference sequence). CDR3 bases: TGTGCCAGTAGTATGCGAGATATCTATGGCTACACCTTC. Protein sequence: CASSMRDIYGYTF.